This T cell receptor beta chain came from a study of blood T cell repertoires in COVID-19. The method was immunoSEQ multiplex PCR; TCRdb's version includes in-frame clones alone and lacks a portion of them. This sample has some 240,000 clones, with approximately 86% found just once. Only a few counts were recorded for this clone. This receptor was taken from a man aged 55 to 70 who had recovered from COVID-19. Material for sequencing was peripheral blood.

The CDR3 spells CASSPTGLEAFF. In DNA, the CDR3 is TGTGCCAGCAGTCCGACAGGGTTGGAAGCTTTCTTT. The chain links TRBV12-3 or TRBV12-4 to TRBJ1-1; TRBD1 aligns across 7 bases. V gave up 5 bases and J gave up 8 bases; unmatched junction bases: 5. This CDR3 has 12 residues.